The 32 T cell receptor beta chains listed next were all sequenced from one sample in a study of tumor-infiltrating lymphocytes in primary liver carcinoma (dated 2017 in TCRdb). Without any cell sorting, total RNA and DNA were extracted together from 20-30 mg of bulk tissue using the AllPrep DNA/RNA mini kit. Data came from an Illumina HiSeq 2500. A constant-region primer and ProtoScript II reverse transcriptase were used to reverse-transcribe TCRbeta-specific cDNA from approximately 450 ng total RNA. TCRbeta libraries were built with three nested multiplex PCR rounds, a slightly modified ARM-PCR procedure. Each of the first two PCR rounds ran for about 10 cycles and used multiplex TRBV1-TRBV30 forward primers together with a Cbeta reverse primer. Through fastp at Q25 and MiXCR, TCRdb rebuilt clones from the public reads, retaining in-frame beta chains. Under each unique CDR3 protein, matching rows form one entry showing the most common genes and DNA. In all, the sample holds roughly 49,000 distinct CDR3 sequences, and around 77% of those were seen once. Less than 25% of the sample is held by the ten biggest clonotypes.

The sequenced material came from liver tumor tissue from sampling region 5. In the paper's terms, the cell subset or site label means: tumor region T5, tumor centre. The source of these receptors is a middle-aged man with primary liver carcinoma and hepatitis B virus infection.

V gene TRBV6-1 combines with J gene TRBJ2-3; D may be TRBD2 (5 bases). In germline, CDR1 is MNHNS, CDR2 SASEGT. This CDR3 region has 16 residues. The V end was cut by 8 bases, the J end by 4 bases, with 22 bases between. In nucleotides, the CDR3 is TGTGCCAGCGCTAGGAGTTGGAGGTTCCCCTCAGATACGCAGTATTTT. Its protein product is CASARSWRFPSDTQYF.

Remarks on this clonotype: The germline gene is not matched at one end of the junction; a read error may be the cause. J is TRBJ2-3 and V is TRBV28; D not certain. This CDR3 comprises 13 residues. The germline V gene encodes CDR1 MDHEN and CDR2 SYDVKM. The CDR3 DNA reads as TGTACCAGCTACTCACGTTACCCAGATACACAGTATTTT. The encoded protein is CTSYSRYPDTQYF. The full variable domain, rest sourced from reference TRBV28 and TRBJ2-3, is DVKVTQSSRYLVKRTGEKVFLECVQDMDHENMFWYRQDPGLGLRLIYFSYDVKMKEKGDIPEGYSVSREKKERFSLILESASTNQTSMYLCTSYSRYPDTQYFGPGTRLTVL.

The chain links TRBV29-1 to TRBJ2-3, with 10 bases matching TRBD1. The end of the DNA is better explained by TRBJ1-5, so the J call may be wrong. Looked up from germline, CDR1 is SQVTM and CDR2 is ANQGSEA. The CDR3 loop spans 14 amino acids. This CDR3 is CSVSGTGASDTQHF. The CDR3 bases are TGCAGCGTCTCCGGGACAGGGGCGTCAGATACACAGCATTTT.

This clonotype has just one count. A read error may produce the germline difference seen at one junction end. The rearrangement uses TRBV20-1 and TRBJ2-7; 7 bases agree with TRBD2. The germline gives CDR1 DFQATT, CDR2 SNEGSKA (reference sequence). This CDR3 is built from 15 residues. CDR3 region: CSAPSGGRAAYDQYF. Written as DNA, the CDR3 is TGCAGTGCCCCCTCAGGTGGGAGGGCGGCCTACGATCAGTACTTC.

This clonotype was recorded a few times. The chain uses TRBV11-2 and TRBJ1-1; D is unclear. Trimming pared 5 bases from V and 0 bases from J, leaving 13 bases between. Germline CDR1 is SGHAT and CDR2 is FQNNGV. The CDR3 covers 15 residues. CDR3 bases: TGTGCCAGCAGCCCATTGGGCCCCTTGAACACTGAAGCTTTCTTT. Residues: CASSPLGPLNTEAFF.

This clonotype occurred once. One junction end disagrees with the germline gene, perhaps due to a read error. V and J are TRBV7-9 and TRBJ2-7, with D hard to call. Germline CDR1 reads SEHNR; CDR2 reads FQNEAQ (reference sequence). CDR3 size: 14 residues. This chain's CDR3 is CTSSTTGPPYEQYF. The CDR3 DNA reads TGTACCAGCAGCACTACGGGCCCTCCATACGAGCAGTACTTC.

For this clonotype: One end of the junction is discordant with germline, which a read error may explain. The chain joins TRBV12-3 or TRBV12-4 to TRBJ2-7; 9 nucleotides line up with TRBD1. CDR3 length equals 15 residues. The CDR3 is CASSLEGMDRGEQHF. The CDR3 coding sequence is TGTGCCAGCAGTTTAGAGGGGATGGACAGGGGCGAGCAGCACTTC.

Turning to this clonotype: A read error is likely, as this CDR3 ends without the conserved phenylalanine or tryptophan. It is unclear where the CDR3 begins or ends on the DNA, so no DNA is shown, and the CDR3 is as TCRdb lists it. This chain connects TRBV11-2 to TRBJ2-7; the table's D gene call, TRBD2, was not cross checked with the DNA. The V gene's germline CDR1 is SGHAT and CDR2 FQNNGV. The CDR3 contains 20 residues when both ends are counted. CDR3 protein: CASSMMEGRTSGLSSYEQCL.

This clonotype was seen more than once but under ten times. The J gene is TRBJ1-5, the V gene TRBV6-6, with D unclear. The CDR3 extends over 15 amino acids. The germline CDR1 and CDR2 sequences are MNHNY and SVGAGI (reference sequence). V lost 8 bases and J 3 bases, leaving 17 bases between the germline ends. The CDR3 bases are TGTGCCAGCCAAACGACGGACTTTATCAATCAGCCCCAGCATTTT. Translation: CASQTTDFINQPQHF.

This clonotype was recorded a few times. Possible read error: a much larger clone is one base away. The J gene is TRBJ1-2, the V gene TRBV28; TRBD1 is a possible D gene (6 bases). V gave up 8 bases and J gave up 3 bases, with 16 bases separating them. CDR1 and CDR2 (germline): MDHEN, SYDVKM. The length of the CDR3 is 14 residues. The CDR3 DNA is TGTGCCAGCTATGACCGGGGGCGCGACTATGGCTACACCTTC. It encodes CASYDRGRDYGYTF.

In regard to this clonotype: A junction end diverges from the germline sequence, so it may reflect a read error. This chain uses TRBV5-5 with TRBJ2-2, with a tentative D call TRBD1 (6 bases). CDR1 and CDR2 (germline): SGHKS, YYEKEE (reference sequence). The CDR3 sequence is 14 residues long. The CDR3 spells CASSLTGNTWELFF. The DNA of the CDR3 is TGTGCCAGCAGCTTGACAGGGAACACCTGGGAGCTGTTTTTT.

This clonotype was observed a single time. The CDR3 sequence: CSARKPGHLIGTQYF. The CDR3 DNA sequence: TGCAGTGCTAGAAAACCGGGACACCTCATAGGTACGCAGTATTTT. The rearrangement joins TRBV20-1 to TRBJ2-3; TRBD1 might be the D (6 bases). From germline, CDR1 is DFQATT and CDR2 SNEGSKA (reference sequence). The V gene lost 2 bases and the J gene lost 8 bases, with 20 bases spanning the gap. The CDR3 is made up of 15 amino acids.

About this clonotype itself: The junction and the germline gene differ at one end; a read error may be behind it. J is TRBJ2-1 and V is TRBV11-3; D uncertain. CDR3 size: 14 residues. CDR1 and CDR2 (germline): SGHNT, YENEEA. CDR3: CVTSLGVSNNKQFF. The CDR3 nucleotides are TGTGTCACCAGCTTAGGCGTCTCGAACAATAAGCAGTTCTTC.

The chain recombines TRBV6-5 with TRBJ1-5; D gene unclear. This CDR3 comprises 16 residues. V gave up 2 bases and J gave up 5 bases, with 16 bases separating them. Germline CDR1 and CDR2: MNHEY and SVGAGI. The CDR3 nucleotides are TGTGCCAGCAGTTACCGATCAGGCACTGGCGATCAGCCCCAGCATTTT. Translated, it gives CASSYRSGTGDQPQHF.

In this sample, this clonotype turned up a few times. The chain has TRBV11-2 and TRBJ2-7, with D tentatively TRBD2 (6 bases). Trimming pared 9 bases from V and 6 bases from J, leaving 18 bases between. Per germline, CDR1 SGHAT and CDR2 FQNNGV. This CDR3 spans 13 amino acids. The DNA for the CDR3 is TGTGCCAGGAGCACGACGGGAGCCACCGAGCAGTACTTC. This translates into CARSTTGATEQYF.

This clonotype has ten or more counts. The chain links TRBV10-2 to TRBJ2-6; D is uncertain. The CDR3 consists of 11 residues. Trimming took 5 bases from V and 5 from J, leaving 1 base between them. Looked up from germline, CDR1 is WSHSY and CDR2 is SAAADI. For the CDR3, the DNA is TGCGCCAGCAGTTGGGCCAACGTCCTGACTTTC. Amino acid sequence: CASSWANVLTF.

To note about this clonotype: Likely a read error: the CDR3 ends without its conserved phenylalanine or tryptophan. The chain is built from TRBV28 and TRBJ2-7, with 9 positions matching TRBD2. Per the germline V gene, CDR1 is MDHEN and CDR2 is SYDVKM. The CDR3 loop spans 15 amino acids. The CDR3 is CTSSPSSGRRDEQYI. The CDR3, as DNA: TGTACCAGCAGCCCTTCAAGCGGGAGGCGGGACGAGCAGTACATC.

A remark on this clonotype: The junction and the germline gene differ at one end; a read error may be behind it. V gene TRBV12-3 or TRBV12-4 combines with J gene TRBJ1-1, with 8 nucleotides matching TRBD1. This CDR3 comprises 14 residues. CDR3 amino acids: CASSFGQGGTAALF. CDR3 DNA: TGTGCCAGCAGTTTTGGACAGGGCGGCACTGCAGCTCTCTTT.

The V gene is TRBV6-5, the J gene TRBJ2-7, with D maybe TRBD1 (6 bases). Germline CDR1 reads MNHEY; CDR2 reads SVGAGI. V was pared by 7 bases and J by 11 bases, with 30 bases between. CDR3 length: 16 residues. CDR3 sequence (DNA): TGTGCCAGCACGCCCGACAGGATAGCTTTCCCCTTAGGGGAGTACTTC. Amino acid sequence: CASTPDRIAFPLGEYF.

The V and J genes are TRBV6-1 and TRBJ2-1; 7 nucleotides agree with TRBD2. The germline V gene has CDR1 MNHNS and CDR2 SASEGT. Losses at the gene ends were 8 bases for V and 9 bases for J; bases not matched to a gene: 10. The CDR3 spans 13 residues. CDR3 coding DNA: TGTGCCAGCGGTGGGGGGGGGAGGAGTGAGCAGTTCTTC. It codes for CASGGGGRSEQFF.

As regards this clonotype: The CDR3 end shows no conserved phenylalanine or tryptophan, and so a read error is likely. The V call is TRBV7-8, the J call TRBJ2-7; a weak D match, TRBD1 (6 bases). This CDR3 contains 14 residues. Germline V gene data show CDR1 as SGHVS and CDR2 as FQNEAQ. Trimming pared 5 bases from V and 3 bases from J, leaving 14 bases between. CDR3 bases: TGTGCCAGCAGCCCGAGGGACACCCGCTACGAGCAGTACCTC. Protein product: CASSPRDTRYEQYL.

A remark on this clonotype: The junction does not match germline at one end; this may be a read error. The chain carries TRBV11-3 and TRBJ2-3, with D unclear. Germline CDR1 reads SGHNT; CDR2 reads YENEEA. The CDR3 totals 13 residues. The CDR3 coding sequence is TGTGCCAGCAGTTTAACCCACAGAGATACGCAGTATTTC. It codes for CASSLTHRDTQYF.

Note on this clonotype: An end of the junction differs from the germline gene, which may be a read error. The chain carries TRBV7-8 and TRBJ2-3, with 10 bases fitting TRBD2. Germline lookup yields CDR1 SGHVS and CDR2 FQNEAQ. This CDR3 has 15 amino acids. DNA for the CDR3: TGTGCCATCAGCTTGGGACTAGCGAGGGAGAATACGCAGTATTTT. Encoded protein: CAISLGLARENTQYF.

This clonotype was seen a single time. The chain recombines TRBV29-1 with TRBJ1-2; D ambiguous. Trimming pared 6 bases from V and 3 bases from J, leaving 14 bases between. CDR3 length: 13 residues. Germline lookup yields CDR1 SQVTM and CDR2 ANQGSEA. The CDR3 loop is CSVYFALDYGYTF. CDR3 DNA sequence: TGCAGCGTGTATTTTGCTCTCGACTATGGCTACACCTTC.

Comments on this clonotype: A read error may account for a junction end that differs from germline. J is TRBJ1-1 and V is TRBV11-2; D remains unclear. Germline V lookup: CDR1 SGHAT, CDR2 FQNNGV. CDR3 length equals 13 residues. The CDR3 reads CDSNLGLNTEAFF. The CDR3 DNA reads TGTGACAGCAACTTAGGCCTGAACACTGAGGCTTTCTTT.

Only a few counts were recorded for this clonotype. A read error may account for a junction end that differs from germline. The V gene is TRBV5-1, the J gene TRBJ2-7; the D gene is possibly TRBD2 (5 bases). The CDR3 loop spans 13 amino acids. Germline CDR1 and CDR2: SGHRS and YFSETQ. The CDR3 bases are TGCGCCAGCAGGGAACCTACTAGTTATGAGCGGTACTTC. Translating gives CASREPTSYERYF.

The chain recombines TRBV14 with TRBJ1-4; no definite D call. The V gene lost 10 bases and the J gene lost 10 bases, with 19 bases spanning the gap. The CDR3 loop spans 13 amino acids. Germline CDR1 SGHDN, CDR2 FVKESK. CDR3 DNA sequence: TGTGCCATCACCTACTCCCTTGAAGGAAAACTGTTTTTT. Translated, it gives CAITYSLEGKLFF.

This clonotype came up many times. J is TRBJ2-7 and V is TRBV27, with a tentative D call TRBD1 (5 bases). Germline V lookup: CDR1 MNHEY, CDR2 SMNVEV (reference sequence). The CDR3 extends over 13 amino acids. V was clipped by 7 bases and J by 3 bases, with 13 bases between them. This chain's CDR3 is CASTPSTGYEQYF. The CDR3 bases are TGTGCCAGCACTCCAAGTACAGGCTACGAGCAGTACTTC.

This clonotype was detected a few times. The chain carries TRBV7-2 and TRBJ2-7, with D unresolved. The CDR3 spans 13 residues. V was cut by 1 base and J by 4 bases, with 8 bases left in between. CDR1 SGHTA and CDR2 FQGNSA come from the germline V gene. This chain's CDR3 is CASSLGLFYEQYF. In nucleotides, the CDR3 is TGTGCCAGCAGCTTAGGTCTTTTTTACGAGCAGTACTTC. The full variable domain, rest sourced from reference TRBV7-2 and TRBJ2-7, is GAGVSQSPSNKVTEKGKDVELRCDPISGHTALYWYRQSLGQGLEFLIYFQGNSAPDKSGLPSDRFSAERTGGSVSTLTIQRTQQEDSAVYLCASSLGLFYEQYFGPGTRLTVT.

As to this clonotype: One end of the junction varies from germline; a read error may be responsible. The J gene is TRBJ2-4, the V gene TRBV12-3 or TRBV12-4, with a possible D match to TRBD2 (7 bases). This CDR3 spans 13 amino acids. Here the CDR3 reads CASSLGGPNNQYF. The CDR3 coding sequence is TGTGCCAGCAGTCTGGGGGGGCCAAACAATCAGTACTTT.

This clonotype appeared a few times. One end of the junction varies from germline; a read error may be responsible. The chain is built from TRBV5-6 and TRBJ1-1; 9 bases align to TRBD1. The CDR3 loop spans 17 amino acids. Germline loops: CDR1 SGHDT, CDR2 YYEEEE. The CDR3 bases are TGTGCCAGCAGCTTGGTCGGTGGGACAGGGCGGAACATTGAAGTTTTCTTT. Translation gives CASSLVGGTGRNIEVFF.

Note on this clonotype: The conserved phenylalanine or tryptophan normally closing the CDR3 is absent here, so this likely arose from a read error. This chain connects TRBV10-3 to TRBJ2-1; D gene unclear. The CDR3 extends over 15 amino acids. Germline V gives CDR1 ENHRY, CDR2 SYGVKD. The V and J ends lost 4 bases and 10 bases respectively, with 20 bases between them. The CDR3 region has the DNA TGTGCCATCAGTGTTGGGAAGCCCATCCAATGGGAGCAGTTCATC. Residues: CAISVGKPIQWEQFI.